The 17 T cell receptor beta chains reported below all come from one sample, sequenced in a study of T-cell reconstitution after alpha-beta-depleted transplantation in children. Notes on the study in general: Counts and diversity of T cells one year after transplant came mostly from newly produced T cells.

Unique molecular identifiers tagged the TCRbeta library. One entry per CDR3 protein, called by TCRdb with MiXCR from the PCR reads. The sample gives 250,000 to 300,000 distinct CDR3 sequences, nearly 8% of which show up once; about 8.2% is in the top ten. Which antigens these TCRs recognize remains unknown. Source: peripheral blood, taken 360 days after TCRalphabeta/CD19-depleted stem cell transplant. These TCRs come from a female patient aged 2 to 10 who had a stem cell transplant for Fanconi anemia, so the T cells may come from the graft donor.

The V and J genes are TRBV7-2 and TRBJ1-2; a possible D gene is TRBD1 (5 bases). CDR1 and CDR2 from the germline V gene are SGHTA and FQGNSA. This CDR3 spans 13 amino acids. The V gene lost 6 bases and the J gene lost 3 bases, with 11 bases spanning the gap. CDR3: CASRFWGDYGYTF. CDR3 coding DNA: TGTGCCAGCAGATTTTGGGGGGACTATGGCTACACCTTC.

This clonotype has a count of ten or more. This sequence joins TRBV20-1 and TRBJ2-1; D unclear. The CDR3 extends over 10 amino acids. Trimming stripped 7 bases from V and 2 bases from J, with 3 bases between. Germline V lookup: CDR1 DFQATT, CDR2 SNEGSKA (reference sequence). CDR3 sequence: CSVAYNEQFF. The CDR3 DNA reads as TGCAGTGTCGCCTACAATGAGCAGTTCTTC.

This clonotype was counted a few times. This chain uses TRBV20-1 with TRBJ1-2; D perhaps matches TRBD1 (5 bases). Germline V gene data show CDR1 as DFQATT and CDR2 as SNEGSKA (reference sequence). This CDR3 is built from 16 residues. V gave up 3 bases and J gave up 7 bases, with 24 bases separating them. CDR3 protein: CSARGPRGWELGGYTF. The DNA for the CDR3 is TGCAGTGCTAGGGGGCCGCGGGGATGGGAACTTGGTGGCTACACCTTC.

This chain uses TRBV6-2 or TRBV6-3 with TRBJ2-1; D ambiguous. The germline V gene encodes CDR1 MNHEY and CDR2 SVGEGT. V lost 5 bases and J lost 9, with 14 bases in between. The CDR3 consists of 13 residues. The CDR3 spells CASSIQRSSEQFF. The DNA of the CDR3 is TGTGCCAGCAGTATACAGCGAAGCAGTGAGCAGTTCTTC.

This chain connects TRBV14 to TRBJ2-1, with 9 bases matching TRBD1. V was pared by 4 bases and J by 6 bases, with 7 bases of the junction left unmatched. Germline V gene sequence: CDR1 SGHDN, CDR2 FVKESK. The CDR3 loop spans 15 amino acids. In nucleotides, the CDR3 is TGTGCCAGCAGCCCCGACAGGGGGACCGTCAATGAGCAGTTCTTC. This translates into CASSPDRGTVNEQFF.

This clonotype was recorded a few times. The rearrangement uses TRBV27 and TRBJ2-7; a weak D match, TRBD2 (6 bases). Trimming took off 0 bases at V and 6 bases at J, with 12 bases between the two ends. CDR1 is MNHEY and CDR2 is SMNVEV in the germline V gene (reference sequence). The CDR3 has 14 residues. Written as DNA, the CDR3 is TGTGCCAGCAGTTTATCCGGGCGACTAGGCGAGCAGTACTTC. Its protein is CASSLSGRLGEQYF.

This clonotype was seen repeatedly, ten times or more. J is TRBJ1-1 and V is TRBV9, with 7 bases matching TRBD1. CDR3 size: 13 residues. V gave up 4 bases and J gave up 3 bases; unmatched junction bases: 3. The germline V gene has CDR1 SGDLS and CDR2 YYNGEE. CDR3 amino acids: CASSPDRYTEAFF. In DNA form, the CDR3 reads TGTGCCAGCAGCCCGGACAGGTACACTGAAGCTTTCTTT.

This clonotype was observed a handful of times. This chain joins TRBV19 and TRBJ1-5, with TRBD1 as a possible D gene (5 bases). CDR1 is LNHDA, CDR2 SQIVND, per germline (reference sequence). CDR3 length equals 14 residues. Deletions cut 8 bases from V and 5 bases from J, with 16 bases between. Written as DNA, the CDR3 is TGTGCCAGTGCCACCAGGGTGTCGCATCAGCCCCAGCATTTT. Protein product: CASATRVSHQPQHF.

There are many counts of this clonotype. The chain is built from TRBV20-1 and TRBJ1-5; D ambiguous. This CDR3 region has 12 residues. CDR1 and CDR2 (germline): DFQATT, SNEGSKA (reference sequence). The ends were cut back, 3 bases at V and 5 bases at J, with 8 bases in the middle. The CDR3 reads CSASDVDQPQHF. As DNA, the CDR3 is TGCAGTGCTAGTGATGTCGATCAGCCCCAGCATTTT.

The V call is TRBV11-2, the J call TRBJ2-7; D possibly corresponds to TRBD1 (8 bases). Germline V gene data show CDR1 as SGHAT and CDR2 as FQNNGV. Trimming removed 2 bases at V and 4 bases at J, with 15 bases between. CDR3 length: 15 amino acids. In DNA, the CDR3 is TGTGCCAGCAGCTTAACAGGGGGGGTCCTTTACGAGCAGTACTTC. Translated: CASSLTGGVLYEQYF.

The V and J genes are TRBV7-9 and TRBJ1-6; no clear D gene. V was cut by 3 bases and J by 9 bases, with 12 bases left in between. Germline CDR1 SEHNR, CDR2 FQNEAQ (reference sequence). This CDR3 comprises 14 residues. CDR3 sequence: CASSFGSPSSPLHF. The CDR3 bases are TGTGCCAGCAGCTTCGGCAGTCCTTCTTCACCCCTCCACTTT.

This chain links TRBV5-6 with TRBJ2-2, with 7 bases matching TRBD1. Germline V gene lookup returns CDR1 SGHDT and CDR2 YYEEEE. J was trimmed by 0 bases and V by 4 bases; bases with no gene match: 15. The CDR3 runs 19 residues. In DNA form, the CDR3 reads TGTGCCAGCAGCGCGAGGACGGACAGGTGGGCTTCGAACACCGGGGAGCTGTTTTTT. Translated, it gives CASSARTDRWASNTGELFF.

In its sample, this clonotype was seen a few times. The chain is built from TRBV4-1 and TRBJ1-4, with a possible D match to TRBD1 (5 bases). V lost 0 bases and J lost 8, with 16 bases in between. CDR1 is MGHRA, CDR2 YSYEKL, per germline. The CDR3 extends over 16 amino acids. CDR3 in DNA: TGCGCCAGCAGCCAAGATTTCAAGGGGCGGTTCGAAAAACTGTTTTTT. This gives the protein CASSQDFKGRFEKLFF.

This clonotype was recorded at least ten times. The genes are TRBV10-3 and TRBJ2-2; 8 bases agree with TRBD2. The germline V gene encodes CDR1 ENHRY and CDR2 SYGVKD. Trimming cost V 6 bases and J 1 base; bases outside gene matches: 4. The CDR3 covers 15 residues. The CDR3 sequence is CAIRNLAGNTGELFF. CDR3 DNA: TGTGCCATCAGAAACCTAGCGGGGAACACCGGGGAGCTGTTTTTT.

This clonotype was recorded at least ten times. This chain links TRBV9 with TRBJ1-1; 10 nucleotides line up with TRBD1. Losses at the gene ends were 3 bases for V and 1 base for J; bases not matched to a gene: 3. Germline CDR1 and CDR2: SGDLS and YYNGEE. This CDR3 comprises 15 residues. The CDR3 region has the DNA TGTGCCAGCAGCGAACGGACAGGGGGGAACACTGAAGCTTTCTTT. Amino acid sequence: CASSERTGGNTEAFF. The full variable domain, in which reference TRBV9 and TRBJ1-1 provide the parts outside the CDR3, is DSGVTQTPKHLITATGQRVTLRCSPRSGDLSVYWYQQSLDQGLQFLIQYYNGEERAKGNILERFSAQQFPDLHSELNLSSLELGDSALYFCASSERTGGNTEAFFGQGTRLTVV.

This clonotype was seen ten or more times. This chain uses TRBV27 with TRBJ2-5; D might be TRBD2 (6 bases). V was shortened by 6 bases and J by 7 bases, with 12 bases between the two germline ends. The CDR3 length is 12 residues. Germline V lookup: CDR1 MNHEY, CDR2 SMNVEV (reference sequence). For the CDR3, the DNA is TGTGCCAGCAGCCCCACGGAGGGGACCCAGTACTTC. Its translation is CASSPTEGTQYF.

This clonotype occurred many times. This chain uses TRBV7-9 with TRBJ2-7, with TRBD1 identical over 8 bases. J lost 0 bases, V lost 6 bases, and 7 bases had no gene match. Germline V gene data show CDR1 as SEHNR and CDR2 as FQNEAQ (reference sequence). The CDR3 covers 15 residues. The CDR3 is CASRSSGTGSYEQYF. CDR3 DNA sequence: TGTGCCAGCAGATCTTCCGGGACAGGCTCCTACGAGCAGTACTTC. Filled out from reference TRBV7-9 and TRBJ2-7, the complete variable domain reads DTGVSQNPRHKITKRGQNVTFRCDPISEHNRLYWYRQTLGQGPEFLTYFQNEAQLEKSRLLSDRFSAERPKGSFSTLEIQRTEQGDSAMYLCASRSSGTGSYEQYFGPGTRLTVT.